The 21 T cell receptor beta chains reported below all come from one sample, sequenced in a study of T cells in Graves' hyperthyroidism and ophthalmopathy. RNA transcripts provided the source from which TCR beta CDR3 regions were amplified. Carried out on the TCR CDR3, a first-round RT-PCR used the HTBI primer set. In TCRdb, the multiplex PCR reads were re-called with MiXCR into one record per CDR3 protein. The sample holds a few hundred thousand distinct CDR3 sequences; roughly 25% are singletons and the top ten take over 70%. Sample: blood. The receptors shown here come from a middle-aged man with Graves' hyperthyroidism.

The chain is built from TRBV12-3 or TRBV12-4 and TRBJ1-5; D is perhaps TRBD1 (5 bases). The CDR3 is made up of 17 amino acids. Trimming left V 6 bases short and J 1 base short, with 19 bases between. The CDR3 sequence: CASRDQKQEMSNQPQHF. DNA of the CDR3: TGTGCCAGCAGGGACCAAAAACAGGAGATGAGCAATCAGCCCCAGCATTTT.

The chain carries TRBV5-1 and TRBJ2-3; D gene uncertain. CDR1 SGHRS and CDR2 YFSETQ come from the germline V gene. This CDR3 comprises 15 residues. Trimming cost V 0 bases and J 1 base, with 9 bases left between them. The chain's CDR3 is CASSLEGYGTDTQYF. DNA for the CDR3: TGCGCCAGCAGCTTGGAAGGTTACGGCACAGATACGCAGTATTTT.

Ten or more counts support this clonotype. The chain is built from TRBV7-2 and TRBJ2-1, with no clear D. V lost 7 bases and J lost 5, with 6 bases in between. Germline loops: CDR1 SGHTA, CDR2 FQGNSA. This CDR3 spans 11 amino acids. CDR3 nucleotides: TGTGCCAGCACATTACACAATGAGCAGTTCTTC. Its protein is CASTLHNEQFF.

The chain couples TRBV14 to TRBJ2-2; maybe TRBD2 (5 bases). Trimming stripped 3 bases from V and 6 bases from J, with 11 bases between. The germline V gene has CDR1 SGHDN and CDR2 FVKESK. This CDR3 is built from 14 residues. The CDR3 protein is CASSHRGPAGELFF. The CDR3 region has the DNA TGTGCCAGCAGCCACCGAGGGCCGGCCGGGGAGCTGTTTTTT.

This clonotype was detected a few times. The chain joins TRBV28 to TRBJ1-4; 8 nucleotides agree with TRBD1. Looked up from germline, CDR1 is MDHEN and CDR2 is SYDVKM. This CDR3 spans 13 amino acids. The V and J ends lost 10 bases and 0 bases, in that order; junction bases with no gene match: 1. As DNA, the CDR3 is TGTGCCACGGACAGGGCAACTAATGAAAAACTGTTTTTT. Its protein product is CATDRATNEKLFF. Based on the CDR3 plus reference TRBV28 and TRBJ1-4, the full variable domain is DVKVTQSSRYLVKRTGEKVFLECVQDMDHENMFWYRQDPGLGLRLIYFSYDVKMKEKGDIPEGYSVSREKKERFSLILESASTNQTSMYLCATDRATNEKLFFGSGTQLSVL.

This clonotype came up many times. The V gene is TRBV12-3 or TRBV12-4, the J gene TRBJ1-1; D is uncertain. Trimming cost V 3 bases and J 2 bases, with 10 bases left between them. The CDR3 is 14 residues long. The CDR3: CASSFYGTNTEAFF. In DNA form, the CDR3 reads TGTGCCAGCAGTTTCTACGGTACAAACACTGAAGCTTTCTTT.

CDR3: CASSPGTGGYTGELFF. The CDR3 DNA reads as TGTGCCAGCAGCCCAGGGACAGGGGGCTACACCGGGGAGCTGTTTTTT. The chain carries TRBV7-9 and TRBJ2-2, with TRBD1 matching over 12 bases. The ends lost 5 bases at V and 3 bases at J; junction bases unmatched: 4. In germline, CDR1 is SEHNR, CDR2 FQNEAQ (reference sequence). The CDR3 extends over 16 amino acids.

This chain links TRBV2 with TRBJ2-2; D not resolved. Germline loops: CDR1 SNHLY, CDR2 FYNNEI. V was trimmed by 11 bases and J by 0 bases, leaving 13 bases between them. The CDR3 loop spans 14 amino acids. CDR3: CALSETPNTGELFF. The CDR3 bases are TGTGCCCTTTCTGAGACACCGAACACCGGGGAGCTGTTTTTT.

The chain carries TRBV12-3 or TRBV12-4 and TRBJ1-2; 7 bases map to TRBD1. This CDR3 is built from 14 residues. Unmatched junction bases numbered 4, after V lost 3 bases and J lost 3 bases. CDR3 sequence: CASSFIGGHYGYTF. The CDR3 DNA reads TGTGCCAGCAGTTTTATAGGGGGCCACTATGGCTACACCTTC.

At least ten counts were recorded for this clonotype. The chain is built from TRBV11-2 and TRBJ2-3; D possibly corresponds to TRBD2 (5 bases). Germline V gene data show CDR1 as SGHAT and CDR2 as FQNNGV. Trimming took 0 bases from V and 10 from J, leaving 5 bases between them. The CDR3 spans 11 residues. The CDR3 reads CASSLDGAQYF. CDR3 sequence (DNA): TGTGCCAGCAGCTTAGACGGGGCGCAGTATTTT. The entire variable domain, with the rest obtained from reference TRBV11-2 and TRBJ2-3, is as follows: EAGVAQSPRYKIIEKRQSVAFWCNPISGHATLYWYQQILGQGPKLLIQFQNNGVVDDSQLPKDRFSAERLKGVDSTLKIQPAKLEDSAVYLCASSLDGAQYFGPGTRLTVL.

This clonotype occurred a few times. V and J are TRBV10-3 and TRBJ2-1; 8 positions match TRBD2. V shed 4 bases and J 0 bases; nucleotides not matched to a gene: 5. The germline CDR1 and CDR2 sequences are ENHRY and SYGVKD. There are 16 residues in the CDR3. The CDR3 sequence is CAISGSLADSYNEQFF. The CDR3 DNA is TGTGCCATCAGTGGTTCACTAGCGGACTCCTACAATGAGCAGTTCTTC.

This clonotype has ten or more counts. Written as DNA, the CDR3 is TGTGCCAGCAGTGACTCACTAGCGGGAGGAGTCCAAGAGACCCAGTACTTC. Translated, it gives CASSDSLAGGVQETQYF. The chain recombines TRBV2 with TRBJ2-5; 12 bases are shared with TRBD2. Germline CDR1 reads SNHLY; CDR2 reads FYNNEI. The CDR3 is 17 residues long. V lost 3 bases to trimming and J lost 1 base; unmatched junction nucleotides: 6.

This clonotype was observed many times. The rearrangement uses TRBV10-1 and TRBJ2-2; 8 nucleotides line up with TRBD2. The V gene's germline CDR1 is WNHNN and CDR2 SYGVQD (reference sequence). The CDR3 covers 13 residues. After removal of 6 bases from V and 7 bases from J, the junction contained 4 bases not matched to a gene. The CDR3 DNA sequence: TGCGCCAGCAGCTCGAGCGGGAGCGGGGAGCTGTTTTTT. It yields the protein CASSSSGSGELFF.

V usage is TRBV18 and J usage is TRBJ1-1; the D gene is possibly TRBD1 (5 bases). The V gene lost 2 bases and the J gene lost 0 bases, with 13 bases spanning the gap. The CDR3 has 16 amino acids. CDR1 and CDR2 (germline): KGHSH, LQKENI. The CDR3 loop is CASSPVLEGLNTEAFF. As DNA, the CDR3 is TGTGCCAGCTCACCAGTGTTAGAGGGACTGAACACTGAAGCTTTCTTT.

The chain links TRBV20-1 to TRBJ2-7; 8 nucleotides agree with TRBD1. V shed 0 bases, J shed 2 bases, and the junction held 6 bases outside the gene matches. This CDR3 is built from 15 residues. Germline values: CDR1 DFQATT, CDR2 SNEGSKA (reference sequence). CDR3 sequence (DNA): TGCAGTGCTAGAGATAGACAGGGGACCCCCTACGAGCAGTACTTC. It encodes CSARDRQGTPYEQYF.

The chain is built from TRBV30 and TRBJ2-1; D unclear. Germline V CDR1 and CDR2: GTSNPN, SVGIG (reference sequence). V was shortened by 2 bases and J by 4 bases, with 6 bases between the two germline ends. The CDR3 spans 12 residues. CDR3 loop: CAWSLPYNEQFF. In DNA, the CDR3 is TGTGCCTGGAGTTTGCCTTACAATGAGCAGTTCTTC.

V gene TRBV12-3 or TRBV12-4 combines with J gene TRBJ2-2; D gene ambiguous. Trimming took off 7 bases at V and 5 bases at J, with 8 bases between the two ends. This CDR3 spans 12 amino acids. Written as DNA, the CDR3 is TGTGCCAGCACCCCTGGGACCGGGGAGCTGTTTTTT. This encodes CASTPGTGELFF.

This chain joins TRBV12-3 or TRBV12-4 and TRBJ1-1; D remains ambiguous. The CDR3 sequence is 14 residues long. V lost 6 bases and J lost 4, with 15 bases in between. Written as DNA, the CDR3 is TGTGCCAGCAGCTTACAGAAGTACGGCACTGAAGCTTTCTTT. Translated: CASSLQKYGTEAFF.

This clonotype was seen repeatedly, ten times or more. The V gene is TRBV6-2 or TRBV6-3, the J gene TRBJ1-1; 8 bases line up with TRBD1. Germline assignment: CDR1 MNHEY and CDR2 SVGEGT. This CDR3 contains 14 residues. Trimming removed 5 bases from V and 5 bases from J; junction bases left unmatched: 7. For the CDR3, the DNA is TGTGCCAGCAGTACCGGACAGGGCGCGACTGAAGCTTTCTTT. Its translation is CASSTGQGATEAFF.

A remark on this clonotype: A clone one base away is much larger, so this may be a read error. The V call is TRBV28, the J call TRBJ2-7; D gene uncertain. Germline V gene sequence: CDR1 MDHEN, CDR2 SYDVKM. The CDR3 covers 15 residues. V was cut by 2 bases and J by 2 bases, with 13 bases left in between. CDR3 amino acids: CASSLGLDATYEQYF. CDR3 nucleotide sequence: TGTGCCAGCAGTTTAGGGTTGGACGCCACCTACGAGCAGTACTTC. The variable domain in full, completed from reference TRBV28 and TRBJ2-7, reads DVKVTQSSRYLVKRTGEKVFLECVQDMDHENMFWYRQDPGLGLRLIYFSYDVKMKEKGDIPEGYSVSREKKERFSLILESASTNQTSMYLCASSLGLDATYEQYFGPGTRLTVT.

This clonotype was detected only a few times. This chain connects TRBV5-1 to TRBJ2-3; 8 bases line up with TRBD1. This CDR3 has 17 residues. Germline V CDR1 and CDR2: SGHRS, YFSETQ. Trimming at V came to 5 bases and at J to 3 bases, leaving 14 bases not matched to a gene. The CDR3 nucleotides read TGCGCCAGCAGACCCCAGGGGGCCGGGGTTGGTACAGATACGCAGTATTTT. It codes for CASRPQGAGVGTDTQYF.